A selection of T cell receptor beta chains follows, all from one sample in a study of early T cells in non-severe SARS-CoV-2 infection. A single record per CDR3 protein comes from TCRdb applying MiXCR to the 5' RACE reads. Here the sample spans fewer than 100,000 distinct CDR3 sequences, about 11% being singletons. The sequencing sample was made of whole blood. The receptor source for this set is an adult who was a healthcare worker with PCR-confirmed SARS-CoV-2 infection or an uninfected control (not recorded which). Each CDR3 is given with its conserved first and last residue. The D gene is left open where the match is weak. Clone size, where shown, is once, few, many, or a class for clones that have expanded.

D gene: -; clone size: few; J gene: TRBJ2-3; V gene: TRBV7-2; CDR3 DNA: TGTGCCAGCAGCTTATCAGCGGCGCCAGATACGCAGTATTTT; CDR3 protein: CASSLSAAPDTQYF
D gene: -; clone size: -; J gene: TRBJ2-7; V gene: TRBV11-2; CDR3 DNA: TGTGCCAGCAGACCTCTAAAGGGGTCGACCTACGAGCAGTACTTC; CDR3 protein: CASRPLKGSTYEQYF
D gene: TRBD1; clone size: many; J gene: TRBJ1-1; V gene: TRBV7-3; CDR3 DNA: TGTGCCAGCAGCCTTAGCAGGGGGAGTGAAGCTTTCTTT; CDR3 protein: CASSLSRGSEAFF
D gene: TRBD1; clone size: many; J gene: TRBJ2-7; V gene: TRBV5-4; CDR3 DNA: TGTGCCAGCAGGTCACGGACAGGGACCTACGAGCAGTACTTC; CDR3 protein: CASRSRTGTYEQYF
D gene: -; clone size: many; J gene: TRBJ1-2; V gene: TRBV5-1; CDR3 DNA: TGCGCCAGCAGCTTCAACAGGGCGAAGCAAGACTATGGCTACACCTTC; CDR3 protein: CASSFNRAKQDYGYTF
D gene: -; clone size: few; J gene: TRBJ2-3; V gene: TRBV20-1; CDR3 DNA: TGCAGTGCTAGAGAAAACTCAGATACGCAGTATTTT; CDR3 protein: CSARENSDTQYF
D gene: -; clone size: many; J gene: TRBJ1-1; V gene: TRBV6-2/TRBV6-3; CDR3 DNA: TGTGCCAGCAGTTACGGAGAGAACACTGAAGCTTTCTTT; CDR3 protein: CASSYGENTEAFF
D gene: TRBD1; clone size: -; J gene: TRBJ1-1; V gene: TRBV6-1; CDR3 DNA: TGTGCCAGCAGACCGGACAGGTACCCCTCGAACACTGAAGCTTTCTTT; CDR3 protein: CASRPDRYPSNTEAFF
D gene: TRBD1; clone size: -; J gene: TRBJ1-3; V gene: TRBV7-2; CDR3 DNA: TGTGCCAGCAGCCTCATTACAGGGGCGCCCTCAGGGGGCGGAAACACCATATATTTT; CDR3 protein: CASSLITGAPSGGGNTIYF
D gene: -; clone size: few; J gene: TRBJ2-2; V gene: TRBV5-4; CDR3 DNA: TGTGCCAGCAGCTCTCCGGGACGGCACACCGGGGAGCTGTTTTTT; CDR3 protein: CASSSPGRHTGELFF
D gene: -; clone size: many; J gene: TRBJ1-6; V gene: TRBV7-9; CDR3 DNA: TGTGCCAGCAGCTTACGGGCGGAGTACTCACCCCTCCACTTT; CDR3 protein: CASSLRAEYSPLHF
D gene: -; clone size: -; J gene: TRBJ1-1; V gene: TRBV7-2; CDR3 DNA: TGTGCCAGCAGCGGCAGGGGAGCTCAAGCTTTCTTT; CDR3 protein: CASSGRGAQAFF
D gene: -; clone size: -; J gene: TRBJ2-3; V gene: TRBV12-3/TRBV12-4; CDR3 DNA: TGTGCCAGCAGTGAGCGCTTAGGGACCCCCAGCACAGATACGCAGTATTTT; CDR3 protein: CASSERLGTPSTDTQYF
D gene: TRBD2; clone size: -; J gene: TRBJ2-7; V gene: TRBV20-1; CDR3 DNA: TGCAGTGCTAGAGATGCTGGACTAGCGGGGGACTACGAGCAGTACTTC; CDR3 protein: CSARDAGLAGDYEQYF
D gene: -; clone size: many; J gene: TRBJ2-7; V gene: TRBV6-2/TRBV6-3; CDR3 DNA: TGTGCCAGTACCCGCCAGGGGGAGGCCTACGAGCAGTACTTC; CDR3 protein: CASTRQGEAYEQYF
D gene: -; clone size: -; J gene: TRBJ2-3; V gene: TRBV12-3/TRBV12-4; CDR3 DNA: TGTGCCAGCAGTGGACTTACCGATACGCAGTATTTT; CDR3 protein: CASSGLTDTQYF
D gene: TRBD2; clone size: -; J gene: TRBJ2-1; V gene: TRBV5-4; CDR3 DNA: TGTGCCAGCAGCTCGAGGACTAGCCGATTCAATGAGCAGTTCTTC; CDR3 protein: CASSSRTSRFNEQFF
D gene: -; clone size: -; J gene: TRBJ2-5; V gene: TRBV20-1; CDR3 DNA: TGCAGTACACAAGAGACAGCTACGGAGACCCAGTACTTC; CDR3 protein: CSTQETATETQYF
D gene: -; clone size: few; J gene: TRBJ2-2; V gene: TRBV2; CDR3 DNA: TGTGCGCAAACTGCCCTGAGGACCGGGGAGCTGTTTTTT; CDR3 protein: CAQTALRTGELFF
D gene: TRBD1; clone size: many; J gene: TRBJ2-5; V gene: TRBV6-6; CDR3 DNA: TGTGCCAGCAGTTACCGGGACAGGGGCCGGGAGACCCAGTACTTC; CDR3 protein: CASSYRDRGRETQYF
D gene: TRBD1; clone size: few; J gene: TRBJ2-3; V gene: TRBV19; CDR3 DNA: TGTGCCAGTAGGACAGGGCCCTCTAGCACAGATACGCAGTATTTT; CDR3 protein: CASRTGPSSTDTQYF
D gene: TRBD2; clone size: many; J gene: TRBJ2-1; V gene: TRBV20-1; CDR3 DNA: TGCAGTGCCCATGTCCCGGGACTAGCGGGGGGGCCTGGTGAGCAGTTCTTC; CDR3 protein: CSAHVPGLAGGPGEQFF
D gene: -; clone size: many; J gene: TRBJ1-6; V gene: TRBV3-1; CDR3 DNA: TGTGCCAGCAGCCAAAGCCCAGGGATGGGTTCACCCCTCCACTTT; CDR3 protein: CASSQSPGMGSPLHF
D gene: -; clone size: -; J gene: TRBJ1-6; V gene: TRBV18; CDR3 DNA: TGTGCCAGCTCACCCTCACAAACAGTTAATTCACCCCTCCACTTT; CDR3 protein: CASSPSQTVNSPLHF
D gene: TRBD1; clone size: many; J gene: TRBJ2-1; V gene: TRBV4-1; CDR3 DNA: TGCGCCAGCAGCCAAGGCGGGACAGGGGGCGCGTCCTGGTACAATGAGCAGTTCTTC; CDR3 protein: CASSQGGTGGASWYNEQFF
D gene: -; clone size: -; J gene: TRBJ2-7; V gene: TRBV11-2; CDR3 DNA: TGTGCCAGCAGCTTAGGAGGGCGCGAGCAGTACTTC; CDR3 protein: CASSLGGREQYF
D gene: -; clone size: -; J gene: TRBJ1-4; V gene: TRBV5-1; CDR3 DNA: TGCGCCAGCAGCCCGGCGGGGTGGGGAACTAATGAAAAACTGTTTTTT; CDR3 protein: CASSPAGWGTNEKLFF
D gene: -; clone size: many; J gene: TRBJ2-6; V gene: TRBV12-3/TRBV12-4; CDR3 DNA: TGTGCCAGCAGTAGAACGGGGGCGATCTCTGGGGCCAACGTCCTGACTTTC; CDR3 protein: CASSRTGAISGANVLTF
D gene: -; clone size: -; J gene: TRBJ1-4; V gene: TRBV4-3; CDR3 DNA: TGCGCCAGCAGCCAAGAGGGGGGGGCTGAAAAACTGTTTTTT; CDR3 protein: CASSQEGGAEKLFF
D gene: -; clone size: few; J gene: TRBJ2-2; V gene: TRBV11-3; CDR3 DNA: TGTGCCAGCAGCTTAGGCGGGGAGAGGAGCGGGGAGCTGTTTTTT; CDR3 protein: CASSLGGERSGELFF
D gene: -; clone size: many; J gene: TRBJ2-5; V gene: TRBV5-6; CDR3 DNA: TGTGCCAGCAGCTTGATGGGGGTGGCCCAGTACTTC; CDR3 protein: CASSLMGVAQYF
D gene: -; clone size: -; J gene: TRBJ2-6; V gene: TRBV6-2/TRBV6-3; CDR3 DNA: TGTGCCAGCAGTTACGCACAGACTGGGGCCAACGTCCTGACTTTC; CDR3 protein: CASSYAQTGANVLTF
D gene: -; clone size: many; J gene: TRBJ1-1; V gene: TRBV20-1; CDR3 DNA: TGCAGTGCTGAACAGGGATGGAACACTGAAGCTTTCTTT; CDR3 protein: CSAEQGWNTEAFF
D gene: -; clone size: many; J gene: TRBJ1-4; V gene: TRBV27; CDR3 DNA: TGTGCCAGCAGTCCGACCAGACAGCACTCTAATGAAAAACTGTTTTTT; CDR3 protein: CASSPTRQHSNEKLFF
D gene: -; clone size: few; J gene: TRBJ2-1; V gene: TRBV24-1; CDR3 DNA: TGTGCCACCAGTGATTCAGGGGCCAGCTCCTACAATGAGCAGTTCTTC; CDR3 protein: CATSDSGASSYNEQFF
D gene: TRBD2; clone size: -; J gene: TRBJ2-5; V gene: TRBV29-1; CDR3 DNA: TGCAGCGCCAAGGCTAGCGGACAAGAGACCCAGTACTTC; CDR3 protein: CSAKASGQETQYF